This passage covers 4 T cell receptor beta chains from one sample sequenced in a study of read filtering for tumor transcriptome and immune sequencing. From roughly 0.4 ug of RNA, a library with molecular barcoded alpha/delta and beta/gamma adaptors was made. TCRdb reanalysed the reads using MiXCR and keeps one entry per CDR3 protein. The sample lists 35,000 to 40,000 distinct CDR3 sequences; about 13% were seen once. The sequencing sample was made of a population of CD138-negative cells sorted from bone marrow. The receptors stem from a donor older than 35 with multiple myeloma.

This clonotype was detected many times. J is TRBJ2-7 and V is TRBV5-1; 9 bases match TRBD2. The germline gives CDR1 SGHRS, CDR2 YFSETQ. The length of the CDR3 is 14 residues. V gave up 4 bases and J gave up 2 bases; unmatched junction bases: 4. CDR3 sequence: CASSTSGPPYEQYF. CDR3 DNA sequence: TGCGCCAGCAGCACTAGCGGGCCGCCCTACGAGCAGTACTTC. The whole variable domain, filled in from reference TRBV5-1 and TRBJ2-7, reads KAGVTQTPRYLIKTRGQQVTLSCSPISGHRSVSWYQQTPGQGLQFLFEYFSETQRNKGNFPGRFSGRQFSNSRSEMNVSTLELGDSALYLCASSTSGPPYEQYFGPGTRLTVT.

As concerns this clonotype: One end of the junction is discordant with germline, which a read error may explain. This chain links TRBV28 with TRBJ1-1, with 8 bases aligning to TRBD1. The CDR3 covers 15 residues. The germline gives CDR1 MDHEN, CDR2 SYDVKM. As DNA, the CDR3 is TGTGCCAGCAGTTTCCAGGGGGCTGGGAACACTGAGGCTCTCTTT. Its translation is CASSFQGAGNTEALF.

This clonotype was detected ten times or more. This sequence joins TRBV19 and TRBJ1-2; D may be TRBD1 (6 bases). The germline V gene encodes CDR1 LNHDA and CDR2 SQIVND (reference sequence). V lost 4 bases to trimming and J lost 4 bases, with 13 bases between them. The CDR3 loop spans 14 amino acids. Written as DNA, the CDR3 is TGTGCCAGTAGTACAGGGGCGTCTACCTATGGCTACACCTTC. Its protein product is CASSTGASTYGYTF.

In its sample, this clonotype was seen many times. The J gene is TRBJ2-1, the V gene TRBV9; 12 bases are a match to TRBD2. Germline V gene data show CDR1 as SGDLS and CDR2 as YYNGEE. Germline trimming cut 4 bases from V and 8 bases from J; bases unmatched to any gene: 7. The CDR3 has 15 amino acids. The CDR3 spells CASSTRTSGVYEQFF. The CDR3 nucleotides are TGTGCCAGCAGCACACGGACTAGCGGGGTATATGAGCAGTTCTTC.